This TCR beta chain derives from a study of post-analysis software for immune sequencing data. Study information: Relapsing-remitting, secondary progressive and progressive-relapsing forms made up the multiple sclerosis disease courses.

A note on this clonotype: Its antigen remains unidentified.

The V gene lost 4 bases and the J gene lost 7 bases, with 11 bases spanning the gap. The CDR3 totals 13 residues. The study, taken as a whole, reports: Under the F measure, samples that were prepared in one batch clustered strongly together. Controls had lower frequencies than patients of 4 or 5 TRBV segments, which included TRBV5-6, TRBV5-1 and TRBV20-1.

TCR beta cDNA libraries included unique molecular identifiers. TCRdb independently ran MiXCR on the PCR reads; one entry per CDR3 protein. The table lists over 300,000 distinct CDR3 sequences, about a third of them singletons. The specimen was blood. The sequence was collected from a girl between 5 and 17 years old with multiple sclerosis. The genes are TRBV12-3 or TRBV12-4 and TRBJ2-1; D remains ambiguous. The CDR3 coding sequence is TGTGCCAGCAGTTCGAAATATACGAATGAGCAGTTCTTC. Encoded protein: CASSSKYTNEQFF.